Listed here is a single T cell receptor beta chain. The antigen is not known. These data belong to a study of spatial heterogeneity in lung cancer. Broader study findings: Relative to follow-up, resection was when ubiquitous expanded tumor TCRs appeared more in blood.

The study tagged each TCR cDNA molecule with a unique molecular identifier. TCRdb redid the calling of the 5' RACE reads with MiXCR, one entry per CDR3 protein. In the table there are around 100,000 distinct CDR3 sequences, under 14% of which are singletons. CDR1 and CDR2 (germline): MDHEN, SYDVKM. The CDR3 sequence is 14 residues long. V was trimmed by 5 bases and J by 8 bases, leaving 18 bases between them. Documented time point: blood at routine non-recurrence follow-up after resection. The chain recombines TRBV28 with TRBJ1-2; D is possibly TRBD1 (5 bases). The TCR comes from a female donor with early-stage non-small cell lung cancer. This specimen was PBMCs, taken at follow-up. The CDR3 nucleotides are TGTGCCAGCAGTGCCCCCGGGGGGTTGGAGGGCTACACCTTC. It is translated as CASSAPGGLEGYTF.